Given below is one TCR beta chain in context. What antigen it recognizes has not been identified. The sample holds no much larger clone one base away, and base qualities are not on file. The sample is drawn from a study of CD8 T cells in Susac syndrome (dated 2019 in TCRdb). Regarding the research as a whole: Among the Susac syndrome patients who were sequenced, clinically active disease was present in more than five and clinical remission was observed in about eight. Susac syndrome patients were therapy-naive, on corticosteroids (some also receiving IVIg), or on IVIg alone at blood withdrawal. Repertoire sequencing was used to test whether CD8+ T cell activation and differentiation in Susac syndrome was antigen driven. On the study overall, not on this receptor specifically: The number of individuals in the TCR sequencing and HLA analysis was recognized as being relatively small. No clonal expansion was detected in the CD4+ T cell repertoire of Susac syndrome patients.

Peripheral blood CD8+ and CD4+ T cells from healthy donors, Susac syndrome patients and multiple sclerosis patients were profiled by high-throughput TCR beta sequencing. The Susac syndrome patients fulfilled recently defined diagnostic criteria for definite or probable disease. Bulk CD8+ and CD4+ T cells were purified by magnetic negative isolation, while CD8+ TEMRA cells were enriched using FACS. Blood was collected in EDTA tubes and processed within 24 hours, with PBMCs isolated through density gradient centrifugation. PBMCs intended for TCR sequencing were frozen in liquid nitrogen and were later thawed in a 37 degrees C water bath. A purity of at least 90% was achieved for sorted or isolated CD4+, CD8+ and CD8+ TEMRA cells. RNA was extracted using the RNeasy kit, and about 0.45 to 1 microgram was reverse transcribed with random hexamers. TCR beta CDR3 regions were amplified with the immunoSEQ multiplex PCR assay covering 54 Vbeta and 13 Jbeta segments. To correct PCR amplification bias, a synthetic template baseline was used for both primer optimization and computational correction. As for the authors' bioinformatics: Reads were assigned to V, D and J genes according to IMGT and analyzed in immunoSEQ Analyzer, with only productive sequences retained. To calculate clonality, Shannon entropy was normalized by log2 of the number of productive unique sequences and then subtracted from one. For each patient and control, public and private clones were evaluated within the 100 most prevalent clones. A clone was defined as Susac-specific if it was absent from the healthy and MS cohorts, from some 980 published viral clones and from other ImmuneACCESS disease sequences. The raw public data were reprocessed by TCRdb itself: fastp quality trimming at Q25, MiXCR clonotype calling, in-frame beta chains only. Entries are consolidated by CDR3 protein sequence, retaining the most common genes and DNA. The V and J calls reflect TCRdb's pipeline rather than the authors' work. The sample table shows over 130,000 distinct CDR3 sequences, and around 93% are seen once. Roughly 0.15% of the sample belongs to the ten largest clones.

Counted from cysteine to phenylalanine, this CDR3 has 13 amino acids. Here the CDR3 DNA is all that survives: 39 bases in frame from base 1. Relative to germline, V is 3 bases shorter and J is 3 bases shorter, with 12 bases between their ends. According to the germline V gene (reference sequence), CDR1 reads DFQATT and CDR2 reads SNEGSKA. The chain couples TRBV20-1 to TRBJ2-7, with an unclear D gene assignment. Sequencing input: CD4+ T cells from PBMCs. The TCR originated in a human donor with Susac syndrome. In nucleotides, the sequence is TGCAGTGCTAGGTCAAACCCGAACTACGAGCAGTACTTC. The resulting protein is CSARSNPNYEQYF.